Listed here is a single T cell receptor beta chain. Its specificity is not known. This record comes from a study of cytomegalovirus exposure and HLA in healthy donors. Broader study findings: Reported results showed that the classifier diagnosed cytomegalovirus status with high specificity and sensitivity. Investigators reported fewer than 200 TCR beta chains as tied to cytomegalovirus. In a later analysis, across HLA loci, associated TCR counts were highest for DRB1, lowest for HLA-C.

In the PCR, 60 Vbeta and 13 Jbeta primers were used. Sequenced by immunoSEQ multiplex PCR; TCRdb stores in-frame clones only, minus some. The table lists approximately 160,000 clones, about 79% of them singletons. Germline V lookup: CDR1 MNHNY, CDR2 SVGAGI (reference sequence). This CDR3 is built from 16 residues. V lost 6 bases and J 1 base, leaving 17 bases between the germline ends. The J gene is TRBJ2-3, the V gene TRBV6-6; tentative D call: TRBD1 (5 bases). The source material was PBMCs. This TCR derives from a female donor in good health and CMV-seronegative. The CDR3 nucleotides are TGTGCCAGCAGCCCCCTCCAGGGTAGGGGCACAGATACGCAGTATTTT. Translation: CASSPLQGRGTDTQYF.